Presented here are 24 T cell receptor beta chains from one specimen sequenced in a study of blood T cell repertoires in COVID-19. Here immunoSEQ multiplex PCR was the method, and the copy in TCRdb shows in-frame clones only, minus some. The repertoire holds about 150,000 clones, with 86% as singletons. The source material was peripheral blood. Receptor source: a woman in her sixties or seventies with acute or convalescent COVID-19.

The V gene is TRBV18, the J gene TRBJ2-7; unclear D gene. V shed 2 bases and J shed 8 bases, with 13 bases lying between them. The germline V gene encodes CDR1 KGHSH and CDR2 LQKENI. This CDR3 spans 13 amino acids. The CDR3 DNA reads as TGTGCCAGCTCACCAGGGCAGGCAGTCCAGCAGTACTTC. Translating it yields CASSPGQAVQQYF.

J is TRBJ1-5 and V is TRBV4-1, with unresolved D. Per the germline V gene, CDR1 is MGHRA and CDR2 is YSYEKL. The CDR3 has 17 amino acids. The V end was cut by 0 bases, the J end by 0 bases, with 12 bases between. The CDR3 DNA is TGCGCCAGCAGCCAAGAGGTCGGTCCTTATAGCAATCAGCCCCAGCATTTT. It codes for CASSQEVGPYSNQPQHF.

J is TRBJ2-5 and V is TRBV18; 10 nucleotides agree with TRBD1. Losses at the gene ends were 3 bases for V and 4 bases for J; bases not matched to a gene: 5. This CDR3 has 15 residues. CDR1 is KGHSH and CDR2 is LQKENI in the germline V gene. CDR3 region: CASSPRQGAGETQYF. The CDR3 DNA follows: TGTGCCAGCTCACCGCGACAGGGGGCGGGAGAGACCCAGTACTTC.

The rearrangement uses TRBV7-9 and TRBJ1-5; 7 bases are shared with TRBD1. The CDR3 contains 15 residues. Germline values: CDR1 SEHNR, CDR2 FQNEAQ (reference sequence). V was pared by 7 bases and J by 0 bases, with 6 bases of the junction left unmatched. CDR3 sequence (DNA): TGTGCCAGCACCCAGGGGGTTGGTAGCAATCAGCCCCAGCATTTT. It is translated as CASTQGVGSNQPQHF.

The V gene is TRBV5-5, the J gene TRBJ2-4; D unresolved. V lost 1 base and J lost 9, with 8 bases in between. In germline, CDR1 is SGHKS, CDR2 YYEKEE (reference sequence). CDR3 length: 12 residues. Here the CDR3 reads CASSLPVGIQYF. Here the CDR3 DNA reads TGTGCCAGCAGCTTGCCGGTTGGCATTCAGTACTTC. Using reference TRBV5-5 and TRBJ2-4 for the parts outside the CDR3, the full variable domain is DAGVTQSPTHLIKTRGQQVTLRCSPISGHKSVSWYQQVLGQGPQFIFQYYEKEERGRGNFPDRFSARQFPNYSSELNVNALLLGDSALYLCASSLPVGIQYFGAGTRLSVL.

The CDR3 DNA reads as TGTGCCAGCTCACCGGCATATTCTTTGTACGAGCAGTACTTC. Protein: CASSPAYSLYEQYF. The V call is TRBV18, the J call TRBJ2-7; D not certain. Per germline, CDR1 KGHSH and CDR2 LQKENI. There are 14 residues in the CDR3. Trimming shortened V by 3 bases and J by 4 bases, and 13 bases separated the two germline ends.

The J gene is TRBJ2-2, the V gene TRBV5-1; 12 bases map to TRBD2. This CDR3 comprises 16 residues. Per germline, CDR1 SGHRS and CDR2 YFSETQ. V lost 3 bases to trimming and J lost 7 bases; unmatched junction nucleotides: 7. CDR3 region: CASSSRLAGGIGELFF. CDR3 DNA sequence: TGCGCCAGCAGCTCCAGGCTAGCGGGAGGGATCGGGGAGCTGTTTTTT.

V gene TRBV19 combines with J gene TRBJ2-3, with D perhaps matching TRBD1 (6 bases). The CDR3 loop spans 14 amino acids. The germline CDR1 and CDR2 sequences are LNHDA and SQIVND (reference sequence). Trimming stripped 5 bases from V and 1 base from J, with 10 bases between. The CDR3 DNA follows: TGTGCCAGTAGTGTCAGACAGGGCACAGATACGCAGTATTTT. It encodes CASSVRQGTDTQYF.

Written as DNA, the CDR3 is TGTGCCAGCAGTAAACAGGGGGCAGGTGGCTACACCTTC. Translating gives CASSKQGAGGYTF. The chain employs TRBV6-5 and TRBJ1-2; 9 nucleotides agree with TRBD1. Trimming took 5 bases from V and 7 from J; bases not matched to a gene: 5. CDR1 is MNHEY and CDR2 is SVGAGI in the germline V gene. The CDR3 loop spans 13 amino acids.

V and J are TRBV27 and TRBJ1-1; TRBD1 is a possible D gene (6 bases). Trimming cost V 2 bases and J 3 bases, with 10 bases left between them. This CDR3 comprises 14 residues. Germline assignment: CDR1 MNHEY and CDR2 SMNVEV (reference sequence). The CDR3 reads CASSLAGADTEAFF. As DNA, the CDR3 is TGTGCCAGCAGTTTAGCAGGGGCGGACACTGAAGCTTTCTTT.

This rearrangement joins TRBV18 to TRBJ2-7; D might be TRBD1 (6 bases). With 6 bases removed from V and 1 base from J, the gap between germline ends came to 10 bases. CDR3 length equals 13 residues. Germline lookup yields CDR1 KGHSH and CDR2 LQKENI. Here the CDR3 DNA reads TGTGCCAGCTCCGAAGGGACATCCTACGAGCAGTACTTC. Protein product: CASSEGTSYEQYF.

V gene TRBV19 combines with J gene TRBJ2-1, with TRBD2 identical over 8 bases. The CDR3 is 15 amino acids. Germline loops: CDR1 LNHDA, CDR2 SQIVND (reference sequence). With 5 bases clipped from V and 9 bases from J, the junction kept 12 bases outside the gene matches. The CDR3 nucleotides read TGTGCCAGTAGTGCCCCGGGGGGGCGGGCAGGTGAGCAGTTCTTC. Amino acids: CASSAPGGRAGEQFF.

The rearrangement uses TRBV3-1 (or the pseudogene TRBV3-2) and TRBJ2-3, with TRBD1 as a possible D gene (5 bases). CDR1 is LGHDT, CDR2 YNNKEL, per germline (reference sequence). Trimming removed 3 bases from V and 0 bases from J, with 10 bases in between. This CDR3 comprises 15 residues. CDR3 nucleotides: TGTGCCAGCAGCCAGAGGCCAGGGAGCACAGATACGCAGTATTTT. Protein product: CASSQRPGSTDTQYF.

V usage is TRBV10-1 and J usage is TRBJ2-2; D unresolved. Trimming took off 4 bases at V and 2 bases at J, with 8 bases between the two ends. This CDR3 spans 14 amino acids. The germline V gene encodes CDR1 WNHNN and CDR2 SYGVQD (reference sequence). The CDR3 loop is CASSGRLNTGELFF. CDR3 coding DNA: TGCGCCAGCAGTGGACGACTTAACACCGGGGAGCTGTTTTTT.

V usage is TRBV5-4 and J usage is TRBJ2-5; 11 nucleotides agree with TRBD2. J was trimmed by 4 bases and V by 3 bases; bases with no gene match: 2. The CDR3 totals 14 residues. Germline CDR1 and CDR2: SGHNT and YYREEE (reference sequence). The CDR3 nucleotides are TGTGCCAGCAGCTCGGGACTAGCGGTAGAGACCCAGTACTTC. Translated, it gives CASSSGLAVETQYF.

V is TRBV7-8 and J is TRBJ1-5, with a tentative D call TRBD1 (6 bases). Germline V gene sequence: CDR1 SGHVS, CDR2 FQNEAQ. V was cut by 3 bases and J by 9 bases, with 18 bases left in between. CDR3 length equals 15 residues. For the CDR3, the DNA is TGTGCCAGCAGCTTTTCCGACAGGACATTAGGGCCCCAGCATTTT. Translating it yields CASSFSDRTLGPQHF.

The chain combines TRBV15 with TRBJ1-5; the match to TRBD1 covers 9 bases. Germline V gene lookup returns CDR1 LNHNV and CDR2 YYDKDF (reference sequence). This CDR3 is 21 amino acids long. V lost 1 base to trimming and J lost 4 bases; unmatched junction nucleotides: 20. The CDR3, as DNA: TGTGCCACCAGCAGAGGCCTCCGGAAGGGACAGGGTACCATCGGAAATCAGCCCCAGCATTTT. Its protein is CATSRGLRKGQGTIGNQPQHF.

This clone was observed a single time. CDR3 loop: CASSLGREGPPYEQYF. In DNA, the CDR3 is TGTGCCAGCAGCTTAGGGCGGGAGGGCCCTCCCTACGAGCAGTACTTC. This sequence joins TRBV11-2 and TRBJ2-7, with 9 bases matching TRBD2. Per germline, CDR1 SGHAT and CDR2 FQNNGV. V shed 1 base, J shed 2 bases, and the junction held 6 bases outside the gene matches. CDR3 size: 16 residues.

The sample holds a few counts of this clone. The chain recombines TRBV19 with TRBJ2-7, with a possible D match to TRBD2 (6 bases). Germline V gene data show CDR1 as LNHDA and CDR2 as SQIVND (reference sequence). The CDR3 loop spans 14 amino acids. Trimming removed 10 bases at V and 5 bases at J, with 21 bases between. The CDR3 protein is CATQPPGTPDEQYF. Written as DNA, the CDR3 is TGTGCCACCCAACCTCCCGGGACTCCCGACGAGCAGTACTTC. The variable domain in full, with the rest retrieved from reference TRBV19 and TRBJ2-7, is DGGITQSPKYLFRKEGQNVTLSCEQNLNHDAMYWYRQDPGQGLRLIYYSQIVNDFQKGDIAEGYSVSREKKESFPLTVTSAQKNPTAFYLCATQPPGTPDEQYFGPGTRLTVT.

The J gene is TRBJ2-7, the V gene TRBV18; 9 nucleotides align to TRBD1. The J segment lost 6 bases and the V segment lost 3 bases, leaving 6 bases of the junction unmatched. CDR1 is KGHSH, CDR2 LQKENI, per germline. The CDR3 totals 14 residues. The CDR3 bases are TGTGCCAGCTCACCGACCGGGACAGGGACCGAGCAGTACTTC. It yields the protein CASSPTGTGTEQYF.

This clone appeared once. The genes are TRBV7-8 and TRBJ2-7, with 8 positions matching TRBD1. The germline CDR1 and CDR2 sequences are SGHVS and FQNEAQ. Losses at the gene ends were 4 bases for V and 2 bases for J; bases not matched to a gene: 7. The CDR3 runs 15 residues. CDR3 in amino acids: CASSSSGQGTYEQYF. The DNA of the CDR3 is TGTGCCAGCAGCTCCAGCGGACAGGGAACCTACGAGCAGTACTTC. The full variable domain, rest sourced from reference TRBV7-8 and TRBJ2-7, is GAGVSQSPRYKVAKRGQDVALRCDPISGHVSLFWYQQALGQGPEFLTYFQNEAQLDKSGLPSDRFFAERPEGSVSTLKIQRTQQEDSAVYLCASSSSGQGTYEQYFGPGTRLTVT.

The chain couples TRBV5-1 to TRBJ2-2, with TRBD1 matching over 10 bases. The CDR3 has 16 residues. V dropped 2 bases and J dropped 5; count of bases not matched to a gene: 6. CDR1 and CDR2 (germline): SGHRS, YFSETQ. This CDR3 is CASSFGQGGLTGELFF. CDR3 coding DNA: TGCGCCAGCAGCTTCGGACAGGGGGGCTTGACCGGGGAGCTGTTTTTT.

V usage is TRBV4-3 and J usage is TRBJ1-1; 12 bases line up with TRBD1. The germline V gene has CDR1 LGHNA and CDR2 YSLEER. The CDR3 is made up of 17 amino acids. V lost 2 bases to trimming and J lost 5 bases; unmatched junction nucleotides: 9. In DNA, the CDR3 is TGCGCCAGCAGCCAATCCGGGACAGGGGGCTGGGGGACTGAAGCTTTCTTT. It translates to CASSQSGTGGWGTEAFF.

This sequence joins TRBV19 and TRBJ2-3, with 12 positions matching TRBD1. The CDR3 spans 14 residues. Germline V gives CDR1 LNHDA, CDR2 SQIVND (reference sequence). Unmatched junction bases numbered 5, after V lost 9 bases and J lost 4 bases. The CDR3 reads CASRDRGRADTQYF. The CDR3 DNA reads TGTGCCAGCCGGGACAGGGGGCGCGCAGATACGCAGTATTTT.